The 26 T cell receptor beta chains reported below all come from one sample, sequenced in a study of T cell changes during pregnancy in multiple sclerosis. Sequencing used immunoSEQ multiplex PCR; TCRdb keeps in-frame clones, though not all of them. The table includes some 59,000 clones, roughly nine tenths detected once. Sequencing was performed on peripheral blood, taken in the first trimester of pregnancy. The receptors come from a female donor with multiple sclerosis, enrolled in a pregnancy study.

V and J are TRBV6-5 and TRBJ1-2; D gene unclear. This CDR3 contains 15 residues. The germline V and J ends were trimmed by 0 bases and 1 base, with 9 bases remaining between them. The V gene's germline CDR1 is MNHEY and CDR2 SVGAGI. CDR3 loop: CASSYSTPVNYGYTF. CDR3 bases: TGTGCCAGCAGTTACTCGACACCAGTTAACTATGGCTACACCTTC.

The V gene is TRBV7-9, the J gene TRBJ1-1; D uncertain. The germline V gene encodes CDR1 SEHNR and CDR2 FQNEAQ (reference sequence). This CDR3 comprises 17 residues. Trimming took 5 bases from V and 4 from J, leaving 23 bases between them. The CDR3 bases are TGTGCCAGCAGCCAGAGTCTGGTAGAACCCGGGGTCACTGAAGCTTTCTTT. Translating it yields CASSQSLVEPGVTEAFF.

The J gene is TRBJ2-7, the V gene TRBV5-4, with D possibly being TRBD1 (7 bases). Germline lookup yields CDR1 SGHNT and CDR2 YYREEE (reference sequence). The V end lost 5 bases, the J end lost 4 bases, and 19 bases lay between the germline ends. The CDR3 has 15 amino acids. This chain's CDR3 is CASRFGGGTVYEQYF. The CDR3 DNA is TGTGCCAGCAGATTTGGGGGCGGGACAGTTTACGAGCAGTACTTC. Combining the CDR3 with reference TRBV5-4 and TRBJ2-7 gives the whole variable domain ETGVTQSPTHLIKTRGQQVTLRCSSQSGHNTVSWYQQALGQGPQFIFQYYREEENGRGNFPPRFSGLQFPNYSSELNVNALELDDSALYLCASRFGGGTVYEQYFGPGTRLTVT.

The CDR3 region is CASSNSDRVGTEAFF. DNA for the CDR3: TGTGCCAGTAGTAACTCGGACAGGGTGGGCACTGAAGCTTTCTTT. This chain links TRBV19 with TRBJ1-1; 8 bases match TRBD1. The V gene end was trimmed by 4 bases and the J gene end by 4 bases; junction bases not matched to a gene: 8. This CDR3 has 15 residues. Per germline, CDR1 LNHDA and CDR2 SQIVND (reference sequence).

This sequence joins TRBV6-5 and TRBJ1-3; D remains ambiguous. Per germline, CDR1 MNHEY and CDR2 SVGAGI. The CDR3 is 13 amino acids. Trimming pared 3 bases from V and 9 bases from J, leaving 12 bases between. CDR3 bases: TGTGCCAGCAGTTATAAGGGAGTCGGCACCATATATTTT. Its protein is CASSYKGVGTIYF.

This chain connects TRBV19 to TRBJ1-2; the match to TRBD1 covers 8 bases. Unmatched junction bases numbered 6, after V lost 7 bases and J lost 5 bases. The CDR3 has 13 amino acids. Germline V gene lookup returns CDR1 LNHDA and CDR2 SQIVND (reference sequence). CDR3 in DNA: TGTGCCAGTACTCGACAGGGGAATTATGGCTACACCTTC. Translated: CASTRQGNYGYTF.

The chain recombines TRBV18 with TRBJ2-7; 9 bases line up with TRBD1. Germline V gene data show CDR1 as KGHSH and CDR2 as LQKENI. Unmatched junction bases numbered 4, after V lost 3 bases and J lost 1 base. The CDR3 totals 15 residues. CDR3 DNA: TGTGCCAGCTCACCCGGGACAGGGTCATCCTACGAGCAGTACTTC. Translation gives CASSPGTGSSYEQYF.

The chain combines TRBV10-2 with TRBJ2-3; tentative D call: TRBD2 (6 bases). Per the germline V gene, CDR1 is WSHSY and CDR2 is SAAADI. Trimming removed 10 bases from V and 3 bases from J, with 14 bases in between. The CDR3 length is 13 residues. This CDR3 is CATHPGVTDTQYF. CDR3 in DNA: TGCGCCACCCATCCGGGAGTAACAGATACGCAGTATTTT.

The CDR3 DNA reads TGTGCCAGCAGGGAGTGGACAGGTGACAATGAAAAACTGTTTTTT. Protein sequence: CASREWTGDNEKLFF. The genes are TRBV7-9 and TRBJ1-4; the match to TRBD1 covers 7 bases. CDR1 is SEHNR, CDR2 FQNEAQ, per germline (reference sequence). The CDR3 extends over 15 amino acids. V lost 6 bases to trimming and J lost 5 bases; unmatched junction nucleotides: 9.

V usage is TRBV5-4 and J usage is TRBJ1-4, with a tentative D call TRBD1 (6 bases). The CDR3 loop spans 14 amino acids. CDR1 and CDR2 (germline): SGHNT, YYREEE (reference sequence). V shed 2 bases and J shed 7 bases, with 12 bases lying between them. As DNA, the CDR3 is TGTGCCAGCAGCTTACAGGGTGCGACTGAAAAACTGTTTTTT. This gives the protein CASSLQGATEKLFF.

The chain carries TRBV19 and TRBJ2-1; TRBD2 matches 13 bases. CDR1 is LNHDA and CDR2 is SQIVND in the germline V gene (reference sequence). CDR3 length: 14 residues. The junction had 2 bases not matched to a gene; V was cut back by 4 bases and J by 8 bases. The chain's CDR3 is CASSRTSGSHEQFF. The DNA for the CDR3 is TGTGCCAGTAGTAGGACTAGCGGGAGCCATGAGCAGTTCTTC.

This rearrangement joins TRBV12-5 to TRBJ1-2; D remains ambiguous. Germline lookup yields CDR1 LGHNT and CDR2 FRNRAP. The CDR3 length is 14 residues. Between the trimmed V and J ends, which lost 2 bases and 3 bases, there was a span of 10 bases. The CDR3 DNA reads as TGTGCTAGTGGTTTGACGGTACAGCACTATGGCTACACCTTC. The encoded protein is CASGLTVQHYGYTF.

V is TRBV11-2 and J is TRBJ2-7; 7 nucleotides line up with TRBD1. Germline lookup yields CDR1 SGHAT and CDR2 FQNNGV. The CDR3 sequence is 17 residues long. The trim removed 5 bases at V and 3 bases at J, leaving 16 bases unmatched. The CDR3 protein is CASSPGPLGQERYEQYF. In nucleotides, the CDR3 is TGTGCCAGCAGCCCAGGCCCTCTTGGACAGGAGCGCTACGAGCAGTACTTC.

The chain couples TRBV19 to TRBJ1-1, with D uncertain. CDR3 length: 13 residues. V lost 3 bases to trimming and J lost 6 bases, with 11 bases between them. Germline V lookup: CDR1 LNHDA, CDR2 SQIVND (reference sequence). The CDR3 DNA reads TGTGCCAGTAGTATTGTCTTTCAGGCTGAAGCTTTCTTT. Protein sequence: CASSIVFQAEAFF.

V gene TRBV7-3 combines with J gene TRBJ2-5; 7 positions match TRBD2. V dropped 5 bases and J dropped 5; count of bases not matched to a gene: 14. CDR3 length: 16 amino acids. Germline assignment: CDR1 SGHTA and CDR2 FQGTGA. The CDR3 region is CASSPRGPLADETQYF. The CDR3 nucleotides read TGTGCCAGCAGCCCAAGGGGCCCTCTAGCGGATGAGACCCAGTACTTC.

This clone has just a few counts. The chain combines TRBV5-6 with TRBJ1-6, with D possibly being TRBD1 (5 bases). The CDR3 has 14 residues. V lost 4 bases and J lost 7, with 12 bases in between. Germline CDR1 and CDR2: SGHDT and YYEEEE. The CDR3 DNA reads as TGTGCCAGCAGCCTTGCAGGGCCCAATTCACCCCTCCACTTT. Its translation: CASSLAGPNSPLHF. The variable domain in full, with the rest retrieved from reference TRBV5-6 and TRBJ1-6, is DAGVTQSPTHLIKTRGQQVTLRCSPKSGHDTVSWYQQALGQGPQFIFQYYEEEERQRGNFPDRFSGHQFPNYSSELNVNALLLGDSALYLCASSLAGPNSPLHFGNGTRLTVT.

V is TRBV18 and J is TRBJ2-2; weak D call: TRBD1 (6 bases). This CDR3 contains 15 residues. Germline assignment: CDR1 KGHSH and CDR2 LQKENI. The V and J ends lost 5 bases and 4 bases respectively, with 14 bases between them. CDR3 sequence: CASSTGPTSTGELFF. The CDR3 bases are TGTGCCAGCTCAACAGGGCCCACGTCCACCGGGGAGCTGTTTTTT.

The chain links TRBV2 to TRBJ1-2, with D possibly TRBD1 on 6 matching bases. The germline V and J ends were trimmed by 7 bases and 0 bases, with 12 bases remaining between them. Germline assignment: CDR1 SNHLY and CDR2 FYNNEI. This CDR3 has 14 residues. The CDR3 nucleotides are TGTGCCAGCAATGCACAGGGACCTAACTATGGCTACACCTTC. This gives the protein CASNAQGPNYGYTF.

This chain connects TRBV5-6 to TRBJ2-3; D is uncertain. Germline V CDR1 and CDR2: SGHDT, YYEEEE. Trimming left V 4 bases short and J 2 bases short, with 2 bases between. The CDR3 extends over 11 amino acids. The CDR3 region is CASSLTDTQYF. In DNA form, the CDR3 reads TGTGCCAGCAGCCTCACAGATACGCAGTATTTT.

This rearrangement joins TRBV10-1 to TRBJ2-1; 9 bases align to TRBD2. CDR1 is WNHNN and CDR2 is SYGVQD in the germline V gene (reference sequence). V shed 7 bases and J 9 bases; nucleotides not matched to a gene: 7. The CDR3 is made up of 13 amino acids. CDR3 in DNA: TGCGCCAGCAATATAGCGGGAGAGGGTGAGCAGTTCTTC. Its protein is CASNIAGEGEQFF.

The genes are TRBV6-1 and TRBJ2-2, with D possibly matching TRBD1 (6 bases). The CDR3 is 15 amino acids. The germline CDR1 and CDR2 sequences are MNHNS and SASEGT. The V end was cut by 6 bases, the J end by 6 bases, with 17 bases between. CDR3 sequence: CASRTAGQFAGELFF. CDR3 DNA: TGTGCCAGCAGAACTGCCGGACAGTTTGCCGGGGAGCTGTTTTTT.

The chain joins TRBV5-6 to TRBJ2-3, with TRBD2 identical over 9 bases. Germline V lookup: CDR1 SGHDT, CDR2 YYEEEE. V was pared by 4 bases and J by 4 bases, with 7 bases of the junction left unmatched. The CDR3 extends over 15 amino acids. CDR3 residues: CASSRRRGGPDTQYF. CDR3 sequence (DNA): TGTGCCAGCAGCCGAAGGCGGGGGGGACCAGATACGCAGTATTTT. Full variable domain (missing parts from reference TRBV5-6 and TRBJ2-3): DAGVTQSPTHLIKTRGQQVTLRCSPKSGHDTVSWYQQALGQGPQFIFQYYEEEERQRGNFPDRFSGHQFPNYSSELNVNALLLGDSALYLCASSRRRGGPDTQYFGPGTRLTVL.

The chain combines TRBV27 with TRBJ2-1; TRBD1 matches 11 bases. Germline V gene lookup returns CDR1 MNHEY and CDR2 SMNVEV (reference sequence). Trimming cost V 8 bases and J 5 bases; bases outside gene matches: 11. This CDR3 spans 16 amino acids. As DNA, the CDR3 is TGTGCCAGCGAGCTCAGGGGGGGACAGGGGGACAATGAGCAGTTCTTC. Encoded protein: CASELRGGQGDNEQFF.

The V call is TRBV5-1, the J call TRBJ2-7, with 8 positions matching TRBD1. J was trimmed by 4 bases and V by 3 bases; bases with no gene match: 9. Germline CDR1 reads SGHRS; CDR2 reads YFSETQ. The CDR3 length is 15 residues. In nucleotides, the CDR3 is TGCGCCAGCAGCTCTCCCGGGACAGGATCATACGAGCAGTACTTC. Protein: CASSSPGTGSYEQYF. Full variable domain (remainder filled in from reference TRBV5-1 and TRBJ2-7): KAGVTQTPRYLIKTRGQQVTLSCSPISGHRSVSWYQQTPGQGLQFLFEYFSETQRNKGNFPGRFSGRQFSNSRSEMNVSTLELGDSALYLCASSSPGTGSYEQYFGPGTRLTVT.

J is TRBJ1-1 and V is TRBV7-9, with 7 bases fitting TRBD1. This CDR3 has 14 amino acids. CDR1 and CDR2 from the germline V gene are SEHNR and FQNEAQ (reference sequence). Trimming took 5 bases from V and 1 from J; bases not matched to a gene: 4. For the CDR3, the DNA is TGTGCCAGCAGCCTCCGGGACAGGAACACTGAAGCTTTCTTT. Its translation is CASSLRDRNTEAFF. Variable domain in full (rest from reference TRBV7-9 and TRBJ1-1): DTGVSQNPRHKITKRGQNVTFRCDPISEHNRLYWYRQTLGQGPEFLTYFQNEAQLEKSRLLSDRFSAERPKGSFSTLEIQRTEQGDSAMYLCASSLRDRNTEAFFGQGTRLTVV.

The J gene is TRBJ2-5, the V gene TRBV11-3; tentative D call: TRBD1 (6 bases). The germline CDR1 and CDR2 sequences are SGHNT and YENEEA. The CDR3 is 14 amino acids. V shed 5 bases and J shed 7 bases, with 17 bases lying between them. For the CDR3, the DNA is TGTGCCAGCAGCGGACCAGGGGTTAGGGGGACCCAGTACTTC. Translation: CASSGPGVRGTQYF.